A selection of T cell receptor beta chains follows, all from one sample in a study of blood T cell repertoires in COVID-19. TCRdb's copy holds only in-frame clones and misses some; the assay was immunoSEQ multiplex PCR. Among about 210,000 clones, 83% were seen once, and the ten largest hold roughly 8%. The sample comprised peripheral blood. All receptors come from a woman aged 45-65 years with acute or convalescent COVID-19. Each CDR3 is given with its conserved first and last residue. The order of the fields is D gene, V gene, CDR3 length, J gene, CDR3 DNA, CDR3 protein. A D gene is named only where the DNA matches it firmly.

D: NA; V: TRBV19; length: 13; J: TRBJ1-2; DNA: TGTGCCAGTAGGGAGACCCTCGGCTATGGCTACACCTTC; CDR3: CASRETLGYGYTF
D: NA; V: TRBV7-2; length: 17; J: TRBJ2-2; DNA: TGTGCCAGCAGCTTAGTTCGTTCAGGGGATTGGTCCGGGGAGCTGTTTTTT; CDR3: CASSLVRSGDWSGELFF
D: NA; V: TRBV27; length: 15; J: TRBJ2-1; DNA: TGTGCCAGCTATACCCCCAGCGGCCCCTACAATGAGCAGTTCTTC; CDR3: CASYTPSGPYNEQFF
D: TRBD2; V: TRBV10-3; length: 15; J: TRBJ2-3; DNA: TGTGCCATCAGGGGACTAGCGGGGGACACAGATACGCAGTATTTT; CDR3: CAIRGLAGDTDTQYF
D: TRBD1; V: TRBV9; length: 16; J: TRBJ1-1; DNA: TGTGCCAGCAGCGTAGGAGACAGGGGAAGAGACACTGAAGCTTTCTTT; CDR3: CASSVGDRGRDTEAFF
D: TRBD1; V: TRBV10-1; length: 20; J: TRBJ2-1; DNA: TGCGCCAGCAGTACGACCGGGACAGGGGGTCCCATCGGGTCCTACAATGAGCAGTTCTTC; CDR3: CASSTTGTGGPIGSYNEQFF
D: TRBD1; V: TRBV5-1; length: 17; J: TRBJ2-1; DNA: TGCGCCAGCAGCGCCAGGGGGCCGACCCCTTCCTACAATGAGCAGTTCTTC; CDR3: CASSARGPTPSYNEQFF
D: NA; V: TRBV15; length: 15; J: TRBJ1-1; DNA: TGTGCCACCAGCACCACCCCGAGGGAAGGGACTGAAGCTTTCTTT; CDR3: CATSTTPREGTEAFF
D: NA; V: TRBV24-1; length: 16; J: TRBJ2-2; DNA: TGTGCCACCAGTGATTTAGCCGGGGGTGAGCACGGGGAGCTGTTTTTT; CDR3: CATSDLAGGEHGELFF
D: NA; V: TRBV2; length: 13; J: TRBJ2-2; DNA: TGTGCCAGCAGTTGGGAGAGCGCCGGGGAGCTGTTTTTT; CDR3: CASSWESAGELFF
D: NA; V: TRBV5-1; length: 15; J: TRBJ1-6; DNA: TGCGCCAGCAGCCCAAACGGGTTTTGGGATTCACCCCTCCACTTT; CDR3: CASSPNGFWDSPLHF
D: NA; V: TRBV28; length: 16; J: TRBJ2-1; DNA: TGTGCCACCCTCCAACCTGGGGGACTCTCGTACAATGAGCAGTTCTTC; CDR3: CATLQPGGLSYNEQFF
D: NA; V: TRBV6-5; length: 11; J: TRBJ2-5; DNA: TGTGCCGGGGGCCGGGGCGAGACCCAGTACTTC; CDR3: CAGGRGETQYF